These 3 T cell receptor beta chains share one sample of origin, sequenced in a study of shared clonotypes between healthy human individuals. Only in-frame clones appear in the TCRdb table, and some are missing; sequencing was by immunoSEQ multiplex PCR. The table shows some 2,000,000 clones, with approximately 96% occurring only once. Sample: naive CD4+ T cells sorted from blood. Subset described: CD45RA+ positively selected. Receptor source: a young man in good health.

The V and J genes are TRBV5-1 and TRBJ2-7; 12 bases agree with TRBD2. V dropped 0 bases and J dropped 3; count of bases not matched to a gene: 7. Germline CDR1 reads SGHRS; CDR2 reads YFSETQ. This CDR3 region has 17 residues. The chain's CDR3 is CASSLDTSGGILYEQYF. CDR3 sequence (DNA): TGCGCCAGCAGCTTGGATACTAGCGGGGGGATCCTCTACGAGCAGTACTTC.

For this clone: Other DNA sequences of this sample code for an identical CDR3. The rearrangement uses TRBV27 and TRBJ1-5, with a weak D call TRBD1 (6 bases). This CDR3 contains 12 residues. Per the germline V gene, CDR1 is MNHEY and CDR2 is SMNVEV (reference sequence). V was trimmed by 9 bases and J by 2 bases, leaving 8 bases between them. CDR3 DNA sequence: TGTGCCAGTAGGGGGGGCAATCAGCCCCAGCATTTT. It encodes CASRGGNQPQHF.

The chain has TRBV18 and TRBJ1-5, with 7 bases identical to TRBD1. Germline CDR1 and CDR2: KGHSH and LQKENI. The CDR3 has 14 amino acids. Trimming cost V 5 bases and J 4 bases; bases outside gene matches: 5. CDR3 DNA: TGTGCCAGCTCATCCGGGACAGCTAATCAGCCCCAGCATTTT. This gives the protein CASSSGTANQPQHF.